This note documents a single TCR beta chain sequence. Its target is unknown. The data are from a study of T cell responses to AZD1222 COVID-19 vaccine. Generated by immunoSEQ multiplex PCR, the TCRdb table keeps only in-frame clones and is missing some. The sample carries approximately 77,000 clones, 92% recorded once. Notes on the study in general: A reported finding is that nearly half of spike-specific TCRs target unmutated variant regions.

Second-dose intervals near 4 or 12 weeks were combined. J gave up 7 bases and V 4 bases, and 7 bases lay outside the gene matches. The germline gives CDR1 MGHRA, CDR2 YSYEKL. The CDR3 has 15 amino acids. The chain combines TRBV4-1 with TRBJ2-1; 10 positions agree with TRBD2. The sequence derives from an adult who received the AZD1222 COVID-19 vaccine. The starting material was peripheral blood, obtained 28 days after the second AZD1222 dose. This CDR3 reads CASSRLGLANNEQFF. The CDR3 DNA reads TGCGCCAGCAGCCGCCTGGGACTAGCGAATAATGAGCAGTTCTTC.